The next 11 T cell receptor beta chains were all read from a single sample in a study of T cells after posttransplantation cyclophosphamide. A marrow graft followed busulfan-fludarabine conditioning, with cyclophosphamide on days +3 and +4. Method: immunoSEQ multiplex PCR; TCRdb's copy keeps in-frame clones and lacks some. The sample shows approximately 13,000 clones, none of them appearing just once. Specimen: PBMCs, collected after allogeneic stem cell transplant with posttransplant cyclophosphamide. The receptors originated from a female patient aged 40-50 years who received an allogeneic stem cell transplant from an unrelated donor, was CMV-positive, and had acute GVHD only. Some T cells may have come from the graft donor.

This clone was recorded many times. The chain joins TRBV6-4 to TRBJ2-2; tentative D call: TRBD1 (6 bases). V was clipped by 2 bases and J by 3 bases, with 10 bases between them. There are 15 residues in the CDR3. Germline CDR1 is MRHNA and CDR2 is SNTAGT. The CDR3 sequence: CASSDVAGDTGELFF. In DNA form, the CDR3 reads TGTGCCAGCAGTGACGTGGCAGGGGACACCGGGGAGCTGTTTTTT.

This clone was seen repeatedly, ten times or more. The chain has TRBV7-9 and TRBJ2-5, with TRBD1 identical over 7 bases. Germline loops: CDR1 SEHNR, CDR2 FQNEAQ (reference sequence). The CDR3 runs 15 residues. V dropped 1 base and J dropped 7; count of bases not matched to a gene: 9. The CDR3 sequence: CASSLEGAASGTQYF. For the CDR3, the DNA is TGTGCCAGCAGCTTAGAGGGGGCGGCCTCAGGGACCCAGTACTTC.

With regard to this clone: A read error likely explains this, since a far larger clone differs by one base. V is TRBV5-6 and J is TRBJ2-5; 9 positions match TRBD2. Gene TRBJ2-7 matches the end of the DNA better, so the J call may be wrong. Germline V gene data show CDR1 as SGHDT and CDR2 as YYEEEE. The CDR3 has 16 residues. This CDR3 is CASSFFGISGSGEQYF. CDR3 sequence (DNA): TGTGCCAGCAGCTTCTTCGGGATTAGCGGGAGTGGCGAGCAGTACTTC.

This clone was seen many times. V and J are TRBV10-2 and TRBJ1-1; D not resolved. Trimming took 0 bases from V and 1 from J, leaving 9 bases between them. CDR1 and CDR2 (germline): WSHSY, SAAADI. This CDR3 comprises 15 residues. The CDR3 sequence: CASSESLGQNTEAFF. DNA for the CDR3: TGCGCCAGCAGTGAGTCTCTGGGCCAGAACACTGAAGCTTTCTTT.

This clone was recorded a few times. This sequence joins TRBV5-1 and TRBJ2-7, with 9 bases that match TRBD1. After removal of 4 bases from V and 5 bases from J, the junction contained 4 bases not matched to a gene. CDR1 is SGHRS, CDR2 YFSETQ, per germline. The CDR3 has 13 residues. CDR3: CASSINRGHEQYF. DNA for the CDR3: TGCGCCAGCAGCATCAACAGGGGGCACGAGCAGTACTTC.

V and J are TRBV6-6 and TRBJ2-7, with D perhaps matching TRBD2 (6 bases). V lost 4 bases and J 0 bases, leaving 13 bases between the germline ends. The CDR3 runs to 15 residues. The germline V gene has CDR1 MNHNY and CDR2 SVGAGI (reference sequence). The CDR3 DNA reads TGTGCCAGCAGTTCTCTCCGGGACTCCTCCTACGAGCAGTACTTC. This encodes CASSSLRDSSYEQYF.

This clone was observed at least ten times. V usage is TRBV6-5 and J usage is TRBJ1-5; D is possibly TRBD1 (6 bases). This CDR3 is built from 15 residues. The germline V gene encodes CDR1 MNHEY and CDR2 SVGAGI. With 5 bases removed from V and 4 bases from J, the gap between germline ends came to 15 bases. CDR3 amino acids: CASSQVGGVNQPQHF. CDR3 DNA: TGTGCCAGCAGTCAGGTAGGGGGTGTAAATCAGCCCCAGCATTTT.

Only a few counts were recorded for this clone. The chain joins TRBV4-1 to TRBJ2-5; 8 nucleotides align to TRBD2. V was clipped by 0 bases and J by 1 base; unmatched bases: 13. CDR3 length equals 19 residues. The V gene's germline CDR1 is MGHRA and CDR2 YSYEKL. This chain's CDR3 is CASSQDGRSGGGLQETQYF. CDR3 coding DNA: TGCGCCAGCAGCCAAGATGGAAGGTCGGGCGGGGGGCTCCAAGAGACCCAGTACTTC.

This clone was seen many times. This chain links TRBV28 with TRBJ1-1; the D gene is possibly TRBD1 (6 bases). Germline CDR1 is MDHEN and CDR2 is SYDVKM. Trimming stripped 2 bases from V and 1 base from J, with 8 bases between. The CDR3 consists of 14 residues. CDR3 residues: CASSLMDRNTEAFF. In DNA, the CDR3 is TGTGCCAGCAGTTTAATGGACAGGAACACTGAAGCTTTCTTT.

The table lists this clone with many counts. The J gene is TRBJ2-3, the V gene TRBV7-6, with D possibly TRBD2 on 6 matching bases. The germline V gene has CDR1 SGHVS and CDR2 FNYEAQ. CDR3 length: 14 amino acids. V dropped 5 bases and J dropped 2 bases, with 11 bases sitting between them. The CDR3: CASSLGGPTDTQYF. In DNA, the CDR3 is TGTGCCAGCAGCCTCGGAGGGCCCACAGATACGCAGTATTTT.

This clone came up many times. V gene TRBV4-3 combines with J gene TRBJ1-2, with D unclear. The germline V and J ends were trimmed by 0 bases and 4 bases, with 12 bases remaining between them. The CDR3 spans 15 residues. Germline CDR1 and CDR2: LGHNA and YSLEER. The CDR3 DNA reads TGCGCCAGCAGCCAAGACCAAGACTTCCCCTATGGCTACACCTTC. This codes for CASSQDQDFPYGYTF.